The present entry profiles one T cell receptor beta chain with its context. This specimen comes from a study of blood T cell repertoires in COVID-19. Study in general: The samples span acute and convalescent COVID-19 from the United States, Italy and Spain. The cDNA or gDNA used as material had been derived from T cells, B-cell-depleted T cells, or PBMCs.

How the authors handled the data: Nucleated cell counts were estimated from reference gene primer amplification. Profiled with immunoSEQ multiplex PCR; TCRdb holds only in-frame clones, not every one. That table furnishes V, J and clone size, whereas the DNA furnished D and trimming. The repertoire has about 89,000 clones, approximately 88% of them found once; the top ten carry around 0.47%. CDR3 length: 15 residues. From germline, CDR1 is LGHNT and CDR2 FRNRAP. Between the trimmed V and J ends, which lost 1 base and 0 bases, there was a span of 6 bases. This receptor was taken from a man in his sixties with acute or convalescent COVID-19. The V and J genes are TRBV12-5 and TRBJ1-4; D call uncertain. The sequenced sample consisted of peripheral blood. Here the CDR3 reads CASGLDRTTNEKLFF. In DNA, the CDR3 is TGTGCTAGTGGTTTGGACAGAACAACTAATGAAAAACTGTTTTTT.